The 30 T cell receptor beta chains below come from one sample, sequenced in a study of T cells after yellow fever vaccination. TCRdb itself ran the 5' RACE reads through MiXCR, one entry per CDR3 protein. The repertoire holds approximately 93,000 distinct CDR3 sequences, with approximately 6.3% as singletons. The sample consisted of CD8+ T cells sorted from PBMCs, taken 10 days after the yellow fever booster vaccination. These TCRs come from a man aged 18 to 35 who received the YFV17D yellow fever vaccine.

This sequence joins TRBV12-3 or TRBV12-4 and TRBJ1-5; tentative D call: TRBD1 (5 bases). With 5 bases removed from V and 4 bases from J, the gap between germline ends came to 12 bases. The CDR3 is 14 residues long. CDR3 bases: TGTGCCAGCAGTACTAACGAGGGGAATCAGCCCCAGCATTTT. Encoded protein: CASSTNEGNQPQHF.

The rearrangement links TRBV4-1 to TRBJ1-4; 8 bases fit TRBD1. Trimming at V came to 3 bases and at J to 5 bases, leaving 5 bases not matched to a gene. The CDR3 has 15 residues. The V gene's germline CDR1 is MGHRA and CDR2 YSYEKL. CDR3 residues: CASSQLQGGNEKLFF. The CDR3 bases are TGCGCCAGCAGCCAGCTACAGGGGGGGAATGAAAAACTGTTTTTT.

This clonotype occurred many times. This sequence joins TRBV6-1 and TRBJ1-6; 7 bases are shared with TRBD1. Germline values: CDR1 MNHNS, CDR2 SASEGT. V trimming: 8 bases; J trimming: 7 bases; junction bases outside the gene matches: 8. The CDR3 spans 14 residues. CDR3 in amino acids: CASRYLTGNSPLHF. The CDR3 region has the DNA TGTGCCAGCCGATATCTGACAGGGAATTCACCCCTCCACTTT.

This clonotype was seen more than once but under ten times. This chain joins TRBV5-4 and TRBJ2-1, with D perhaps matching TRBD2 (5 bases). The ends were cut back, 4 bases at V and 0 bases at J, with 17 bases in the middle. The CDR3 runs 17 residues. Germline values: CDR1 SGHNT, CDR2 YYREEE (reference sequence). Here the CDR3 reads CASSQDSEGGSYNEQFF. The CDR3 DNA reads as TGTGCCAGCAGCCAAGATAGCGAGGGTGGCTCCTACAATGAGCAGTTCTTC.

This clonotype has only a few counts. The V and J genes are TRBV7-9 and TRBJ2-1; perhaps TRBD2 as D (6 bases). CDR1 SEHNR and CDR2 FQNEAQ come from the germline V gene (reference sequence). V was shortened by 3 bases and J by 0 bases, with 12 bases between the two germline ends. This CDR3 has 16 residues. The CDR3 nucleotides read TGTGCCAGCAGCTTTGGAGGGGCGAGCTCCTACAATGAGCAGTTCTTC. Translated: CASSFGGASSYNEQFF.

The chain combines TRBV4-1 with TRBJ2-1; 8 bases match TRBD2. This CDR3 comprises 20 residues. The germline CDR1 and CDR2 sequences are MGHRA and YSYEKL. The trim removed 3 bases at V and 0 bases at J, leaving 16 bases unmatched. The CDR3 protein is CASSHGGGRDMISSYNEQFF. As DNA, the CDR3 is TGCGCCAGCAGCCACGGGGGGGGACGGGACATGATAAGCTCCTACAATGAGCAGTTCTTC.

This clonotype was seen a handful of times. J is TRBJ2-7 and V is TRBV20-1; D possibly corresponds to TRBD1 (6 bases). The CDR3 length is 13 residues. Germline V CDR1 and CDR2: DFQATT, SNEGSKA (reference sequence). Trimming removed 4 bases from V and 3 bases from J, with 13 bases in between. The CDR3 bases are TGCAGTGCTACCCGGGACACCAGCTACGAGCAGTACTTC. It is translated as CSATRDTSYEQYF.

V usage is TRBV28 and J usage is TRBJ1-3; D remains unclear. CDR1 and CDR2 (germline): MDHEN, SYDVKM. V dropped 6 bases and J dropped 4 bases, with 7 bases sitting between them. The CDR3 sequence is 12 residues long. CDR3 loop: CASSFPGNTIYF. The DNA for the CDR3 is TGTGCCAGCAGCTTTCCAGGAAACACCATATATTTT.

The chain is built from TRBV10-3 and TRBJ2-3, with 10 positions matching TRBD2. The V gene's germline CDR1 is ENHRY and CDR2 SYGVKD. Unmatched junction bases numbered 8, after V lost 0 bases and J lost 2 bases. The CDR3 runs 18 residues. For the CDR3, the DNA is TGTGCCATCAGTGAGTCGGGGAAGCGGGGGGGCCACACAGATACGCAGTATTTT. It codes for CAISESGKRGGHTDTQYF.

In its sample, this clonotype was seen a few times. The V gene is TRBV10-3, the J gene TRBJ2-2; TRBD2 aligns across 7 bases. CDR1 is ENHRY and CDR2 is SYGVKD in the germline V gene. The junction had 11 bases not matched to a gene; V was cut back by 0 bases and J by 1 base. CDR3 size: 19 residues. The CDR3 DNA reads TGTGCCATCAGTGAGTCAGCCCGCGGGGCTAGCGGGAACACCGGGGAGCTGTTTTTT. It is translated as CAISESARGASGNTGELFF.

This clonotype has a handful of counts. The genes are TRBV13 and TRBJ2-5; D call uncertain. V was pared by 0 bases and J by 9 bases, with 11 bases between. The CDR3 sequence is 13 residues long. Germline CDR1 reads PRHDT; CDR2 reads FYEKMQ (reference sequence). This CDR3 is CASSLGGGRSQYF. The DNA for the CDR3 is TGTGCCAGCAGCTTAGGGGGCGGAAGATCCCAGTACTTC.

The table lists this clonotype with a few counts. This chain joins TRBV7-9 and TRBJ1-1; D is possibly TRBD1 (6 bases). The CDR3 has 15 residues. The V gene's germline CDR1 is SEHNR and CDR2 FQNEAQ (reference sequence). V lost 3 bases and J lost 1, with 12 bases in between. CDR3 DNA: TGTGCCAGCAGCTTTTGGGGGCCGGAGAACACTGAAGCTTTCTTT. It encodes CASSFWGPENTEAFF.

This clonotype has just a few counts. The gene calls are TRBV25-1 and TRBJ1-1; no clear D gene. The length of the CDR3 is 13 residues. V dropped 3 bases and J dropped 6 bases, with 11 bases sitting between them. Germline V lookup: CDR1 MGHDK, CDR2 SYGVNS. The CDR3 loop is CASSDLGFAEAFF. As DNA, the CDR3 is TGTGCCAGCAGTGACCTGGGATTCGCTGAAGCTTTCTTT.

This clonotype was seen a handful of times. The V gene is TRBV11-3, the J gene TRBJ2-3, with D perhaps TRBD1 (5 bases). The CDR3 sequence is 14 residues long. V was shortened by 8 bases and J by 5 bases, with 17 bases between the two germline ends. Per germline, CDR1 SGHNT and CDR2 YENEEA. The CDR3 reads CASVSTVGRDTQYF. In nucleotides, the CDR3 is TGTGCCAGCGTCTCGACAGTGGGAAGAGATACGCAGTATTTT. Filled out from reference TRBV11-3 and TRBJ2-3, the complete variable domain reads EAGVVQSPRYKIIEKKQPVAFWCNPISGHNTLYWYLQNLGQGPELLIRYENEEAVDDSQLPKDRFSAERLKGVDSTLKIQPAELGDSAVYLCASVSTVGRDTQYFGPGTRLTVL.

This clonotype was found a few times. This chain connects TRBV27 to TRBJ2-1, with a weak D call TRBD2 (7 bases). The germline V gene encodes CDR1 MNHEY and CDR2 SMNVEV (reference sequence). The V end lost 7 bases, the J end lost 7 bases, and 17 bases lay between the germline ends. CDR3 length: 14 residues. As DNA, the CDR3 is TGTGCCAGCAAACACGGGGGGCCGTTGAATGAGCAGTTCTTC. It yields the protein CASKHGGPLNEQFF.

This clonotype showed up many times. This chain uses TRBV12-3 or TRBV12-4 with TRBJ2-7, with D possibly called TRBD1 or TRBD2 (5 bases each). This CDR3 is 14 amino acids long. V dropped 7 bases and J dropped 1 base, with 14 bases sitting between them. CDR3 in amino acids: CASTRDGGSYEQYF. CDR3 coding DNA: TGTGCCAGCACCCGGGACGGCGGATCCTACGAGCAGTACTTC.

The chain links TRBV7-9 to TRBJ2-7, with D perhaps TRBD2 (6 bases). The CDR3 spans 13 residues. Deletions cut 5 bases from V and 5 bases from J, with 13 bases between. Germline V gene data show CDR1 as SEHNR and CDR2 as FQNEAQ (reference sequence). The CDR3, as DNA: TGTGCCAGCAGCGGGGGGACCGCAGACGAGCAGTACTTC. It encodes CASSGGTADEQYF.

This clonotype has more than one count but fewer than ten. V is TRBV6-5 and J is TRBJ2-4; D possibly matches TRBD1 or TRBD2 (6 bases each). Germline V gives CDR1 MNHEY, CDR2 SVGAGI. Trimming pared 0 bases from V and 6 bases from J, leaving 18 bases between. CDR3 length: 17 residues. Here the CDR3 reads CASSYSIKGGRANIQYF. CDR3 DNA sequence: TGTGCCAGCAGTTACTCGATCAAGGGGGGCAGGGCAAACATTCAGTACTTC.

The CDR3 loop is CASSEPRTGPEKLFF. CDR3 bases: TGTGCCAGCAGCGAACCCAGGACAGGGCCGGAAAAACTGTTTTTT. This chain joins TRBV7-9 and TRBJ1-4, with 8 bases aligning to TRBD1. J lost 8 bases, V lost 5 bases, and 10 bases had no gene match. From germline, CDR1 is SEHNR and CDR2 FQNEAQ (reference sequence). This CDR3 comprises 15 residues.

The gene calls are TRBV5-4 and TRBJ2-5; D unresolved. The CDR3 covers 14 residues. Trimming took off 0 bases at V and 1 base at J, with 7 bases between the two ends. Looked up from germline, CDR1 is SGHNT and CDR2 is YYREEE (reference sequence). CDR3 bases: TGTGCCAGCAGCTTGGGGGAAAGCCAAGAGACCCAGTACTTC. Translation gives CASSLGESQETQYF.

The sample holds a few counts of this clonotype. The V call is TRBV6-1, the J call TRBJ2-7; D remains unclear. This CDR3 comprises 12 residues. Germline-derived CDR1 and CDR2 are MNHNS and SASEGT. The DNA of the CDR3 is TGTGCTGCAGGTCGGGCTCCCTACGAGCAGTACGTC. Translating it yields CAAGRAPYEQYV.

V gene TRBV6-2 or TRBV6-3 combines with J gene TRBJ2-7; 8 positions agree with TRBD1. From germline, CDR1 is MNHEY and CDR2 SVGEGT. This CDR3 region has 15 residues. V was pared by 0 bases and J by 3 bases, with 4 bases of the junction left unmatched. CDR3 loop: CASSYSGQEYYEQYF. The CDR3 nucleotides are TGTGCCAGCAGTTACTCGGGACAGGAATACTACGAGCAGTACTTC.

The table lists this clonotype with a few counts. This chain connects TRBV10-3 to TRBJ2-1, with D hard to call. This CDR3 is 12 amino acids long. The germline gives CDR1 ENHRY, CDR2 SYGVKD. The V gene lost 10 bases and the J gene lost 0 bases, with 7 bases spanning the gap. This chain's CDR3 is CATSYSYNEQFF. The CDR3 bases are TGTGCCACATCTTACTCCTACAATGAGCAGTTCTTC.

The chain carries TRBV7-2 and TRBJ2-3; D unresolved. V was trimmed by 5 bases and J by 2 bases, leaving 8 bases between them. CDR1 and CDR2 (germline): SGHTA, FQGNSA. The CDR3 covers 13 residues. The CDR3 spells CASSRKFTDTQYF. CDR3 bases: TGTGCCAGCAGCCGAAAGTTCACAGATACGCAGTATTTT. Looking up the rest from reference TRBV7-2 and TRBJ2-3 gives the full variable domain: GAGVSQSPSNKVTEKGKDVELRCDPISGHTALYWYRQSLGQGLEFLIYFQGNSAPDKSGLPSDRFSAERTGGSVSTLTIQRTQQEDSAVYLCASSRKFTDTQYFGPGTRLTVL.

This chain joins TRBV15 and TRBJ2-5; 9 bases agree with TRBD1. Losses at the gene ends were 7 bases for V and 2 bases for J; bases not matched to a gene: 8. Germline CDR1 reads LNHNV; CDR2 reads YYDKDF (reference sequence). The CDR3 has 15 amino acids. The CDR3 is CATTRTGELQETQYF. As DNA, the CDR3 is TGTGCCACCACCAGGACAGGGGAGCTTCAAGAGACCCAGTACTTC.

This clonotype was recorded a few times. The rearrangement joins TRBV18 to TRBJ1-2, with TRBD1 as a possible D gene (5 bases). Germline V gene sequence: CDR1 KGHSH, CDR2 LQKENI. Trimming shortened V by 3 bases and J by 0 bases, and 11 bases separated the two germline ends. CDR3 length: 15 amino acids. In DNA, the CDR3 is TGTGCCAGCTCACCGGGACGCCTTGCTAACTATGGCTACACCTTC. Its translation: CASSPGRLANYGYTF.

The CDR3 reads CSVESGNTIYF. The CDR3 DNA is TGCAGCGTTGAATCTGGAAACACCATATATTTT. The V and J genes are TRBV29-1 and TRBJ1-3; no clear D. V was cut by 2 bases and J by 1 base, with 0 bases left in between. The CDR3 length is 11 residues. Germline CDR1 reads SQVTM; CDR2 reads ANQGSEA.

This clonotype was observed a few times. The chain employs TRBV4-3 and TRBJ1-2, with D possibly matching TRBD1 (6 bases). The V gene's germline CDR1 is LGHNA and CDR2 YSLEER. V lost 0 bases and J 3 bases, leaving 8 bases between the germline ends. The CDR3 extends over 14 amino acids. The CDR3 region has the DNA TGCGCCAGCAGCCAAGACGCAGGGGACTATGGCTACACCTTC. Residues: CASSQDAGDYGYTF.

This clonotype occurred a few times. CDR3 residues: CASSFSGGPSGGDTQYF. Written as DNA, the CDR3 is TGTGCCAGCAGTTTTTCAGGGGGCCCTAGCGGGGGAGATACGCAGTATTTT. The V gene is TRBV28, the J gene TRBJ2-3, with 10 bases aligning to TRBD2. Trimming cost V 3 bases and J 5 bases; bases outside gene matches: 11. Germline V gene sequence: CDR1 MDHEN, CDR2 SYDVKM. The CDR3 loop spans 17 amino acids.

This clonotype has just a few counts. This chain connects TRBV6-2 or TRBV6-3 to TRBJ1-5; D is unresolved. Germline-derived CDR1 and CDR2 are MNHEY and SVGEGT. Trimming left V 6 bases short and J 5 bases short, with 17 bases between. This CDR3 spans 15 amino acids. This chain's CDR3 is CASRWAMGSDQPQHF. In DNA form, the CDR3 reads TGTGCCAGCAGGTGGGCGATGGGGTCCGATCAGCCCCAGCATTTT.